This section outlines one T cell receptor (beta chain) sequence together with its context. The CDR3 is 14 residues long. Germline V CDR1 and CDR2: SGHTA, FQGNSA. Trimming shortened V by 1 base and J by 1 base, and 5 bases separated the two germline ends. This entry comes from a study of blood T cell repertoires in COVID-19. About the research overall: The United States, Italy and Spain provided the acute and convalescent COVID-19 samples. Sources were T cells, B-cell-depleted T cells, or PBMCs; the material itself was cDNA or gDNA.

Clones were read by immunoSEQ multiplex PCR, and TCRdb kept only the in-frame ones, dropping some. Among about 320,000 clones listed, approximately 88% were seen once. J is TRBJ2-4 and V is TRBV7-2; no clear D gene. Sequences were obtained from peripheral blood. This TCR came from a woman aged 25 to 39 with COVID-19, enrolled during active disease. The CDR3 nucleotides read TGTGCCAGCAGCTTAGGGGCGGCCAAAAACATTCAGTACTTC. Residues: CASSLGAAKNIQYF.